Included here is one T cell receptor beta chain sequence, with context. Its antigen is currently unknown. Primers included in the PCR were 60 Vbeta and 13 Jbeta primers. Some clones are missing from TCRdb's copy, which holds only in-frame ones; the method was immunoSEQ multiplex PCR. The sample contains 60,000 to 75,000 clones, 73% of which appear only once. CDR3 length: 18 amino acids. Germline V CDR1 and CDR2: SGHRS, YFSETQ. The ends were cut back, 1 base at V and 4 bases at J, with 24 bases in the middle. This entry belongs to a study of cytomegalovirus exposure and HLA in healthy donors. Regarding the study as a whole: Analysis was carried out at a later point, and it linked a missense DCLRE1C variant to TCR beta V- and J-gene trimming. Sequencing likely produced, as an artifact, a cluster of highly shared sequence variants. The later analysis indicated that the majority of CMV-associated TCR beta chains appeared HLA-restricted. Accurate prediction of most subjects' HLA-A and HLA-B alleles from TCR beta sequences was reported.

The rearrangement links TRBV5-1 to TRBJ2-7; D might be TRBD1 (7 bases). The clonotype originates from a man aged 50-60 years in good health and CMV-seronegative. The specimen sequenced was PBMCs. CDR3 sequence reads: CASSLFGGRQGLAYEQYF. The CDR3 nucleotides read TGCGCCAGCAGCTTGTTTGGGGGGAGACAGGGATTGGCGTACGAGCAGTACTTC.